This T cell receptor (beta chain) emerged from a study of cytomegalovirus exposure and HLA in healthy donors. PCR amplification relied on 60 Vbeta primers (plus 13 Jbeta primers). Here immunoSEQ multiplex PCR was the method, and the copy in TCRdb shows in-frame clones only, minus some. The sample holds around 150,000 clones; about 80% are singletons and the top ten take approximately 8.7%. Germline V gene sequence: CDR1 SEHNR, CDR2 FQNEAQ (reference sequence). The CDR3 is 17 residues long. V lost 0 bases, J lost 6 bases, and 9 bases stayed unmatched. The sample taken for sequencing was PBMCs. The receptor was derived from a man aged 18-30 years in good health and CMV-seropositive. V is TRBV7-9 and J is TRBJ2-1; 9 bases are a match to TRBD1. CDR3 sequence: CASSLAVGQGRSNEQFF. DNA of the CDR3: TGTGCCAGCAGCTTAGCGGTGGGACAGGGCCGCTCCAATGAGCAGTTCTTC. Full variable domain (outside the CDR3, taken from reference TRBV7-9 and TRBJ2-1): DTGVSQNPRHKITKRGQNVTFRCDPISEHNRLYWYRQTLGQGPEFLTYFQNEAQLEKSRLLSDRFSAERPKGSFSTLEIQRTEQGDSAMYLCASSLAVGQGRSNEQFFGPGTRLTVL.